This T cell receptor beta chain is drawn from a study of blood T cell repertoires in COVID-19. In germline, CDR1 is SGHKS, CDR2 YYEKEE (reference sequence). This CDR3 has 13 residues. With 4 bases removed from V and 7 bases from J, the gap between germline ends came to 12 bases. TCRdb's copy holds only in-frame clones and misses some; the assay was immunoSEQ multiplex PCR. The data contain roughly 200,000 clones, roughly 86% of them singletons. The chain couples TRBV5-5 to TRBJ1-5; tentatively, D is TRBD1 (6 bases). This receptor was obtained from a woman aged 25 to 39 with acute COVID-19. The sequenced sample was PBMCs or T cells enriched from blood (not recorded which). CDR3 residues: CASSPEGGQPQHF. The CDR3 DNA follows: TGTGCCAGCAGCCCGGAGGGGGGGCAGCCCCAGCATTTT.